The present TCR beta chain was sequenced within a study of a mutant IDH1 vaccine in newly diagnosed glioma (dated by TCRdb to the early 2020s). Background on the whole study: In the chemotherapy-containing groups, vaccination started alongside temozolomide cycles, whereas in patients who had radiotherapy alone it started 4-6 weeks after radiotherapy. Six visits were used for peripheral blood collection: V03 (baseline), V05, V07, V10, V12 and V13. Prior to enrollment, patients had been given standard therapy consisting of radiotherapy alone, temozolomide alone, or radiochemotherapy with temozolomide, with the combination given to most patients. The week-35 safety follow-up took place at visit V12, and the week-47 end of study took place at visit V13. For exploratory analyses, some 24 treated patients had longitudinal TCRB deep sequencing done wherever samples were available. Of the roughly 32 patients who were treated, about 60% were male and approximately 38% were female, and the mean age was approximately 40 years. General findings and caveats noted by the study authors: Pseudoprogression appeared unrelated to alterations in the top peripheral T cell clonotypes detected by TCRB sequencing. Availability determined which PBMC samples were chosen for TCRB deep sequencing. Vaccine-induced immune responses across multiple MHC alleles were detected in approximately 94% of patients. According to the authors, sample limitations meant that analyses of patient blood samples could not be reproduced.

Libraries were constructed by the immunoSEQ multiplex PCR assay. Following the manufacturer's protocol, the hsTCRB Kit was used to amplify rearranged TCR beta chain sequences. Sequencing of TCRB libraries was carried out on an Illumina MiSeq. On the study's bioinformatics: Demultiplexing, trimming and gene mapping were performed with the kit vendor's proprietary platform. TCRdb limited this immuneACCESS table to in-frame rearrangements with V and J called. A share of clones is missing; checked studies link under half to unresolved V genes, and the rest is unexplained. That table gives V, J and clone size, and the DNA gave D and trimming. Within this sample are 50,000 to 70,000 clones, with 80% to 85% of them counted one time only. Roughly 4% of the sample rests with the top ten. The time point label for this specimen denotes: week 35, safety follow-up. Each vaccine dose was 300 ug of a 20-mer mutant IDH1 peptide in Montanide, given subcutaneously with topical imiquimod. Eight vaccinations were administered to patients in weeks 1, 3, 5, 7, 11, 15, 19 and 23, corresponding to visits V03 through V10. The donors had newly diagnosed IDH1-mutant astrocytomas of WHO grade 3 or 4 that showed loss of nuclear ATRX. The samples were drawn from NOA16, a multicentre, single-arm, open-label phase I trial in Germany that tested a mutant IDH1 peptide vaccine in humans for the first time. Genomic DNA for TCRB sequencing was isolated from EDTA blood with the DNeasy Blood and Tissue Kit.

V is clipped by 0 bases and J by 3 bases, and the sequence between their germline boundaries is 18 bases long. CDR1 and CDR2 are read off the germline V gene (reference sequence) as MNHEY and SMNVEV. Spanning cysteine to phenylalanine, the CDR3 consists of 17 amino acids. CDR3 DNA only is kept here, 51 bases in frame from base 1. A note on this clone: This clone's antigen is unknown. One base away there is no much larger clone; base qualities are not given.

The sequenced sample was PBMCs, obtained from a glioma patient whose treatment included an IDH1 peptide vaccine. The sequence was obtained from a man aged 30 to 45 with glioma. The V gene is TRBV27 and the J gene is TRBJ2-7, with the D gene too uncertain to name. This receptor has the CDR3 CASSLSTSGSRYYEQYF. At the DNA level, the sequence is TGTGCCAGCAGTTTATCCACGTCGGGTTCCAGATACTACGAGCAGTACTTC.